This TCR beta chain derives from a study of T cells in Graves' hyperthyroidism and ophthalmopathy. The CDR3 extends over 14 amino acids. Trimming stripped 8 bases from V and 1 base from J, with 12 bases between. Germline V gene data show CDR1 as SNHLY and CDR2 as FYNNEI. It was RNA transcripts that yielded the amplified TCR beta CDR3 regions. The HTBI primer set drove a first-round RT-PCR of the TCR CDR3. MiXCR, applied by TCRdb to the multiplex PCR reads, yields one record per CDR3 protein. The sample carries 450,000 to 700,000 distinct CDR3 sequences, 46% recorded once. The chain recombines TRBV2 with TRBJ1-5, with D maybe TRBD1 (6 bases). The sequence derives from an adult woman with Graves' disease, either hyperthyroidism or ophthalmopathy (not recorded which). The specimen was peripheral blood or thyroid tissue (not recorded which). The CDR3 spells CASYEQGSNQPQHF. The DNA for the CDR3 is TGTGCCAGCTATGAGCAGGGGAGCAATCAGCCCCAGCATTTT.